This record looks at one T cell receptor beta chain sequence and its context. Antigen: not known. The germline CDR1 and CDR2 sequences are MDHEN and SYDVKM. The CDR3 has 17 residues. After removal of 6 bases from V and 10 bases from J, the junction contained 19 bases not matched to a gene. The sample originates from a study of T cell responses to AZD1222 COVID-19 vaccine. Background on the study: Pooled in the analysis were second doses at about 4 or about 12 weeks. Overall study findings and caveats: The donors showed a predominance of white British ancestry and of females, with possible underestimation of clonal diversity. Only after the peak T cell response were repertoires sampled. Spike-wide vaccine-associated CD4 TCRs dominated at 160-218 and 743-854.

TCRdb's copy holds only in-frame clones and misses some; the assay was immunoSEQ multiplex PCR. The sample contains under 150,000 clones, more than 90% of which appear only once. The clonotype originates from an adult in good health. The sequencing here drew on peripheral blood, taken on day 0 of AZD1222 vaccination. The chain links TRBV28 to TRBJ2-1, with TRBD2 matching over 9 bases. In DNA form, the CDR3 reads TGTGCCAGCAGCCCCCCCTGGGGTAGCGGGAGTGGCGGCGAGCAGTTCTTC. It codes for CASSPPWGSGSGGEQFF.